This T cell receptor beta chain emerged from a study of identical twins. Study-level results: Abundant cord blood beta clonotypes carried fewer insertions; memory repertoires showed none.

Each CDR3 protein is one row after TCRdb ran MiXCR on the 5' RACE reads. Of fewer than 650,000 distinct CDR3 sequences in the sample, roughly 9.9% were seen once. About this clonotype itself: Its cognate antigen is unknown.

This sample was also put to use in a study of yellow fever vaccine responses in identical twins.

This TCR came from a woman between 18 and 30 years old in good health. The sequenced sample was PBMCs.

The CDR3 loop is CASSATREFAETQYF. CDR3 DNA: TGTGCCAGCAGCGCTACGCGTGAGTTTGCAGAGACCCAGTACTTC. The genes are TRBV7-2 and TRBJ2-5, with unresolved D. Germline V CDR1 and CDR2: SGHTA, FQGNSA. V was shortened by 5 bases and J by 4 bases, with 17 bases between the two germline ends. The CDR3 contains 15 residues.